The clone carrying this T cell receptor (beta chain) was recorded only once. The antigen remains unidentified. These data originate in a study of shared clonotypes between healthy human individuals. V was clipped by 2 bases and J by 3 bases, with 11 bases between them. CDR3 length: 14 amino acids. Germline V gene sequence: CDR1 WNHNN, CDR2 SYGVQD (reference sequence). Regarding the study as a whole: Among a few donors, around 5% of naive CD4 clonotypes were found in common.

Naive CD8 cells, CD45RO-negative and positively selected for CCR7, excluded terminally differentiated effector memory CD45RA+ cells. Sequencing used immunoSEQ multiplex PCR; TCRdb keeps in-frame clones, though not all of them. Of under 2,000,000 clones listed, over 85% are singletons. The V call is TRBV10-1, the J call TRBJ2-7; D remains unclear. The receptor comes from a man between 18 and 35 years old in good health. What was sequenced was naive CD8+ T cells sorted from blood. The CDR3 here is CASSERSSGYEQYF. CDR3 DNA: TGCGCCAGCAGTGAGAGAAGCTCGGGCTACGAGCAGTACTTC.